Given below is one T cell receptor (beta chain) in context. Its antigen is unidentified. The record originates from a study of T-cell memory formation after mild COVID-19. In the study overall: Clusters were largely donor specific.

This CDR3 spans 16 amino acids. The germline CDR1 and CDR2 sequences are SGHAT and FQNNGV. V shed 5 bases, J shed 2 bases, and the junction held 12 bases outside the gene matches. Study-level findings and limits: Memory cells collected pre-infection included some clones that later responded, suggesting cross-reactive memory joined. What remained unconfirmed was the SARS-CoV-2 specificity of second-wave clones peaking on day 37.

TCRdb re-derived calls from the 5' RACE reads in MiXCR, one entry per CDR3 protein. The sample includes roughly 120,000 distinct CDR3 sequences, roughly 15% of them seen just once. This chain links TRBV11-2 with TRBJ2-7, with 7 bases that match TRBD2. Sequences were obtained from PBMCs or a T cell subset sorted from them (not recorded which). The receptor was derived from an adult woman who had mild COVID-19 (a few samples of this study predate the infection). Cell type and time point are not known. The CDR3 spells CASSPVRWTSTYEQYF. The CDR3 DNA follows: TGTGCCAGCAGCCCCGTCCGGTGGACTAGTACCTACGAGCAGTACTTC.